A single sample gave rise to the 22 T cell receptor beta chains below, sequenced in a study of T-cell memory formation after mild COVID-19. TCRdb reprocessed the 5' RACE reads with MiXCR, giving one entry per CDR3 protein. The sample yields under 550,000 distinct CDR3 sequences, approximately 19% seen once. Input material: PBMCs or a T cell subset sorted from them (not recorded which). All receptors come from a man aged 18 to 29 who had mild COVID-19 (a few samples of this study predate the infection). Cell type and time point are not known.

This clonotype was detected only a few times. The rearrangement joins TRBV18 to TRBJ2-1; no definite D call. Trimming cost V 2 bases and J 8 bases, with 10 bases left between them. The CDR3 is 13 residues long. Germline-derived CDR1 and CDR2 are KGHSH and LQKENI. The CDR3: CASSPSTDDEQFF. In DNA, the CDR3 is TGTGCCAGCTCACCATCGACCGACGATGAGCAGTTCTTC. Full variable domain (outside the CDR3, taken from reference TRBV18 and TRBJ2-1): NAGVMQNPRHLVRRRGQEARLRCSPMKGHSHVYWYRQLPEEGLKFMVYLQKENIIDESGMPKERFSAEFPKEGPSILRIQQVVRGDSAAYFCASSPSTDDEQFFGPGTRLTVL.

In DNA, the CDR3 is TGTGCCAGCAGCCACAGCTACCCGGGCCCTGAAGCTTTCTTT. This codes for CASSHSYPGPEAFF. The V call is TRBV6-2 or TRBV6-3, the J call TRBJ1-1; D is ambiguous. The V gene lost 6 bases and the J gene lost 6 bases, with 17 bases spanning the gap. Germline-derived CDR1 and CDR2 are MNHEY and SVGEGT. The CDR3 loop spans 14 amino acids.

The gene calls are TRBV5-1 and TRBJ1-1, with TRBD1 matching over 8 bases. Germline CDR1 and CDR2: SGHRS and YFSETQ. Trimming cost V 4 bases and J 4 bases; bases outside gene matches: 15. The length of the CDR3 is 17 residues. CDR3 nucleotides: TGCGCCAGCAGCAGCCGGGACAGGAGAATGATTAGCACTGAAGCTTTCTTT. It specifies CASSSRDRRMISTEAFF.

With regard to this clonotype: One end of the junction does not line up with germline, which may come from a read error. The V gene is TRBV7-6, the J gene TRBJ2-2, with TRBD2 matching over 10 bases. The CDR3 is 15 residues long. Per germline, CDR1 SGHVS and CDR2 FNYEAQ. DNA for the CDR3: TGTGCCAGCAGCCTAGCGGGGGCCCTCACCGGGGAGCTGTTTTTT. Its translation: CASSLAGALTGELFF.

This chain joins TRBV3-1 and TRBJ2-2, with a weak D call TRBD1 (6 bases). Germline assignment: CDR1 LGHDT and CDR2 YNNKEL (reference sequence). CDR3 size: 13 residues. Trimming took off 8 bases at V and 6 bases at J, with 13 bases between the two ends. The CDR3 sequence is CASVKQGSGELFF. CDR3 in DNA: TGTGCCAGCGTTAAACAGGGCTCCGGGGAGCTGTTTTTT.

This clonotype was detected only a few times. The chain has TRBV5-8 and TRBJ2-3; D uncertain. Trimming cost V 4 bases and J 2 bases, with 14 bases left between them. The CDR3 loop spans 15 amino acids. The germline CDR1 and CDR2 sequences are SGHTS and YDEGEE. CDR3 bases: TGTGCCAGCAGCCAGTTCGACCCTCTCACAGATACGCAGTATTTT. Amino acid sequence: CASSQFDPLTDTQYF.

This chain joins TRBV6-1 and TRBJ1-2, with D perhaps matching TRBD1 (6 bases). From germline, CDR1 is MNHNS and CDR2 SASEGT. This CDR3 has 14 amino acids. V was clipped by 11 bases and J by 2 bases, with 18 bases between them. The CDR3 DNA sequence: TGTGCCGGCTCACTAAACAGGGTGAACTATGGCTACACCTTC. This gives the protein CAGSLNRVNYGYTF.

This clonotype showed up just a few times. The chain combines TRBV4-2 with TRBJ2-7; D unclear. Germline assignment: CDR1 LGHNA and CDR2 YNFKEQ. Trimming took off 1 base at V and 7 bases at J, with 5 bases between the two ends. The CDR3 consists of 11 residues. Here the CDR3 reads CASSQGWEQYV. The CDR3 region has the DNA TGTGCCAGCAGCCAAGGATGGGAGCAGTACGTC.

This clonotype occurred a few times. The chain employs TRBV5-1 and TRBJ2-7, with 11 positions matching TRBD2. The germline V gene has CDR1 SGHRS and CDR2 YFSETQ. This CDR3 has 15 residues. Trimming took 4 bases from V and 3 from J; bases not matched to a gene: 6. CDR3 sequence: CASSRTSGSIYEQYF. The CDR3 region has the DNA TGCGCCAGCAGCCGGACTAGCGGGTCGATCTACGAGCAGTACTTC. Together with reference TRBV5-1 and TRBJ2-7, the CDR3 gives the full variable domain: KAGVTQTPRYLIKTRGQQVTLSCSPISGHRSVSWYQQTPGQGLQFLFEYFSETQRNKGNFPGRFSGRQFSNSRSEMNVSTLELGDSALYLCASSRTSGSIYEQYFGPGTRLTVT.

This clonotype was seen a few times. This chain links TRBV5-1 with TRBJ2-1; D is possibly TRBD1 (5 bases). CDR1 is SGHRS and CDR2 is YFSETQ in the germline V gene. V was clipped by 0 bases and J by 7 bases, with 8 bases between them. CDR3 length: 13 residues. The CDR3 protein is CASSLGQQNEQFF. The CDR3 region has the DNA TGCGCCAGCAGCTTGGGACAGCAGAATGAGCAGTTCTTC. Together with reference TRBV5-1 and TRBJ2-1, the CDR3 gives the full variable domain: KAGVTQTPRYLIKTRGQQVTLSCSPISGHRSVSWYQQTPGQGLQFLFEYFSETQRNKGNFPGRFSGRQFSNSRSEMNVSTLELGDSALYLCASSLGQQNEQFFGPGTRLTVL.

Only a few counts were recorded for this clonotype. The chain combines TRBV7-9 with TRBJ1-5; the D is unclear. The ends were cut back, 1 base at V and 5 bases at J, with 12 bases in the middle. The CDR3 is 15 residues long. Germline V lookup: CDR1 SEHNR, CDR2 FQNEAQ (reference sequence). The CDR3 region has the DNA TGTGCCAGCAGCTTAGGAGGGAAGCGCGATCAGCCCCAGCATTTT. Amino acid sequence: CASSLGGKRDQPQHF.

This rearrangement joins TRBV7-9 to TRBJ1-5; no reliable D call. The CDR3 sequence is 13 residues long. The germline V gene has CDR1 SEHNR and CDR2 FQNEAQ (reference sequence). V gave up 8 bases and J gave up 9 bases, with 17 bases separating them. The CDR3 loop is CASSEGVLRPQHF. CDR3 DNA: TGTGCCAGCTCCGAAGGAGTTTTGAGGCCCCAGCATTTT.

Only a few counts were recorded for this clonotype. The gene calls are TRBV18 and TRBJ1-2; no clear D gene. The CDR3 has 12 residues. Germline V gene lookup returns CDR1 KGHSH and CDR2 LQKENI. Trimming left V 6 bases short and J 6 bases short, with 11 bases between. CDR3 coding DNA: TGTGCCAGCTCTACAGACGGAGATGGCTACACCTTC. It yields the protein CASSTDGDGYTF.

This sequence joins TRBV5-4 and TRBJ2-7, with 8 bases that match TRBD1. The J segment lost 5 bases and the V segment lost 0 bases, leaving 4 bases of the junction unmatched. This CDR3 region has 14 residues. Germline lookup yields CDR1 SGHNT and CDR2 YYREEE (reference sequence). The CDR3 loop is CASSLVGQGNEQYV. Here the CDR3 DNA reads TGTGCCAGCAGCTTGGTAGGACAGGGAAACGAGCAGTACGTC.

This chain connects TRBV7-3 to TRBJ2-5, with a weak D call TRBD1 (7 bases). CDR1 and CDR2 (germline): SGHTA, FQGTGA. This CDR3 has 15 amino acids. The V end lost 5 bases, the J end lost 2 bases, and 15 bases lay between the germline ends. DNA of the CDR3: TGTGCCAGCAGCCACCGACAGGGAGGACAAGAGACCCAGTACTTC. It translates to CASSHRQGGQETQYF.

This clonotype was seen a handful of times. The gene calls are TRBV3-1 and TRBJ2-2; 9 bases fit TRBD1. Germline loops: CDR1 LGHDT, CDR2 YNNKEL (reference sequence). Germline trimming cut 4 bases from V and 5 bases from J; bases unmatched to any gene: 5. The CDR3 totals 15 residues. The CDR3 sequence is CASSRGTGFTGELFF. CDR3 nucleotides: TGTGCCAGCAGCCGAGGGACAGGGTTTACCGGGGAGCTGTTTTTT.

This clonotype showed up just a few times. J is TRBJ2-7 and V is TRBV28; TRBD1 matches 8 bases. The CDR3 runs to 14 residues. Germline V gives CDR1 MDHEN, CDR2 SYDVKM. V was pared by 5 bases and J by 7 bases, with 10 bases of the junction left unmatched. CDR3 amino acids: CASSRTGTFVEQYV. Here the CDR3 DNA reads TGTGCCAGCAGTCGGACAGGGACTTTTGTAGAGCAGTACGTC.

This clonotype has more than one count but fewer than ten. The rearrangement joins TRBV4-1 to TRBJ2-3; D perhaps matches TRBD1 (7 bases). The CDR3 consists of 16 residues. Looked up from germline, CDR1 is MGHRA and CDR2 is YSYEKL. The ends were cut back, 6 bases at V and 5 bases at J, with 21 bases in the middle. CDR3 nucleotide sequence: TGCGCCAGCAGTAGCAGGGGGGCCGGAACTGGAGATACGCAGTATTTT. Translated: CASSSRGAGTGDTQYF.

The chain is built from TRBV27 and TRBJ1-2, with 7 bases that match TRBD1. The CDR3 covers 12 residues. CDR1 and CDR2 (germline): MNHEY, SMNVEV (reference sequence). The junction had 6 bases not matched to a gene; V was cut back by 6 bases and J by 8 bases. The CDR3 nucleotides are TGTGCCAGCAGCTTTACAGGGGACGGCTACACCTTC. Protein: CASSFTGDGYTF.

This clonotype turned up a few times. This chain uses TRBV7-8 with TRBJ2-7; D may be TRBD2 (6 bases). CDR1 is SGHVS and CDR2 is FQNEAQ in the germline V gene. The CDR3 spans 14 residues. The V gene lost 1 base and the J gene lost 6 bases, with 13 bases spanning the gap. This chain's CDR3 is CASSLVVREREQYF. In nucleotides, the CDR3 is TGTGCCAGCAGCTTAGTGGTTCGGGAGCGCGAGCAGTACTTC. The whole variable domain, filled in from reference TRBV7-8 and TRBJ2-7, reads GAGVSQSPRYKVAKRGQDVALRCDPISGHVSLFWYQQALGQGPEFLTYFQNEAQLDKSGLPSDRFFAERPEGSVSTLKIQRTQQEDSAVYLCASSLVVREREQYFGPGTRLTVT.

The table lists this clonotype with many counts. In DNA, the CDR3 is TGTGCCAGCGCTAAGGACAGGGGGCCCTACGAGCAGTACGTC. Translating it yields CASAKDRGPYEQYV. The chain couples TRBV7-2 to TRBJ2-7; TRBD1 matches at 11 bases. CDR1 is SGHTA and CDR2 is FQGNSA in the germline V gene. This CDR3 spans 14 amino acids. V lost 8 bases, J lost 2 bases, and 5 bases stayed unmatched.

The genes are TRBV6-6 and TRBJ1-5; no definite D call. This CDR3 contains 14 residues. Germline assignment: CDR1 MNHNY and CDR2 SVGAGI (reference sequence). V was cut by 8 bases and J by 6 bases, with 17 bases left in between. The CDR3, as DNA: TGTGCCAGCCTGGCCCGGGTCGGCGGTCAGCCCCAGCATTTT. It yields the protein CASLARVGGQPQHF.